A single sample is the source of the 25 T cell receptor beta chains below, sequenced in a study of blood T cell repertoires in COVID-19. Data came from immunoSEQ multiplex PCR; TCRdb stores just in-frame clones and leaves some out. The table records over 200,000 clones, around 83% of them present only once. The source material was peripheral blood. The receptors were sampled from an elderly man with acute or convalescent COVID-19.

This clone has only a few counts. The V call is TRBV5-1, the J call TRBJ1-6; 9 bases align to TRBD1. The germline V gene encodes CDR1 SGHRS and CDR2 YFSETQ. V lost 4 bases and J lost 0; bases outside the gene matches: 5. The CDR3 sequence is 17 residues long. The CDR3 DNA sequence: TGCGCCAGCAGCCCACAGGGGGCGAGCTCCTATAATTCACCCCTCCACTTT. Amino acid sequence: CASSPQGASSYNSPLHF. The whole variable domain, filled in from reference TRBV5-1 and TRBJ1-6, reads KAGVTQTPRYLIKTRGQQVTLSCSPISGHRSVSWYQQTPGQGLQFLFEYFSETQRNKGNFPGRFSGRQFSNSRSEMNVSTLELGDSALYLCASSPQGASSYNSPLHFGNGTRLTVT.

This chain connects TRBV7-9 to TRBJ1-5; D possibly corresponds to TRBD1 (5 bases). V dropped 3 bases and J dropped 4 bases, with 10 bases sitting between them. Germline V CDR1 and CDR2: SEHNR, FQNEAQ (reference sequence). The CDR3 is 14 residues long. CDR3 residues: CASSFPGRNQPQHF. CDR3 bases: TGTGCCAGCAGCTTTCCAGGGAGGAATCAGCCCCAGCATTTT.

This chain links TRBV27 with TRBJ2-4, with D possibly matching TRBD2 (5 bases). The CDR3 spans 15 residues. Germline V gene data show CDR1 as MNHEY and CDR2 as SMNVEV (reference sequence). V lost 4 bases and J lost 3, with 13 bases in between. DNA of the CDR3: TGTGCCAGCAGTTGGGGATCCGGGAACAAAAACATTCAGTACTTC. Protein sequence: CASSWGSGNKNIQYF.

V and J are TRBV18 and TRBJ2-6; possible D gene TRBD1, 6 bases. The CDR3 spans 17 residues. The V and J ends lost 2 bases and 1 base respectively, with 12 bases between them. Germline lookup yields CDR1 KGHSH and CDR2 LQKENI. CDR3 DNA sequence: TGTGCCAGCTCACCAAACTGGGGGCGATCTGGGGCCAACGTCCTGACTTTC. This encodes CASSPNWGRSGANVLTF.

DNA for the CDR3: TGCGCCAGCAGCGCTACACAGACTACTAGAAACACTGAAGCTTTCTTT. Its protein is CASSATQTTRNTEAFF. This sequence joins TRBV5-1 and TRBJ1-1; no clear D gene. The V end lost 4 bases, the J end lost 2 bases, and 18 bases lay between the germline ends. The CDR3 is 16 residues long. The germline CDR1 and CDR2 sequences are SGHRS and YFSETQ.

The chain combines TRBV4-2 with TRBJ2-2; 8 nucleotides align to TRBD1. The junction had 5 bases not matched to a gene; V was cut back by 5 bases and J by 0 bases. This CDR3 is built from 16 residues. CDR1 is LGHNA and CDR2 is YNFKEQ in the germline V gene. The CDR3 sequence is CASSSWTGTNTGELFF. CDR3 nucleotides: TGTGCCAGCAGCTCTTGGACAGGGACGAACACCGGGGAGCTGTTTTTT.

J is TRBJ2-7 and V is TRBV3-1 (or the pseudogene TRBV3-2); a weak D match, TRBD2 (5 bases). CDR1 is LGHDT, CDR2 YNNKEL, per germline (reference sequence). The CDR3 covers 14 residues. The V gene lost 1 base and the J gene lost 8 bases, with 15 bases spanning the gap. The CDR3 here is CASSQVRTSPQQYF. Written as DNA, the CDR3 is TGTGCCAGCAGCCAAGTCCGCACTAGTCCCCAGCAGTACTTC.

The V call is TRBV28, the J call TRBJ2-2; 9 nucleotides agree with TRBD1. The CDR3 covers 15 residues. The junction had 5 bases not matched to a gene; V was cut back by 4 bases and J by 5 bases. The V gene's germline CDR1 is MDHEN and CDR2 SYDVKM. The CDR3 is CASSWATGGTGELFF. As DNA, the CDR3 is TGTGCCAGCAGTTGGGCGACAGGGGGAACCGGGGAGCTGTTTTTT. Combining the CDR3 with reference TRBV28 and TRBJ2-2 gives the whole variable domain DVKVTQSSRYLVKRTGEKVFLECVQDMDHENMFWYRQDPGLGLRLIYFSYDVKMKEKGDIPEGYSVSREKKERFSLILESASTNQTSMYLCASSWATGGTGELFFGEGSRLTVL.

The chain has TRBV2 and TRBJ2-1; D possibly corresponds to TRBD2 (6 bases). CDR3 size: 17 residues. Between the trimmed V and J ends, which lost 1 base and 0 bases, there was a span of 13 bases. Per the germline V gene, CDR1 is SNHLY and CDR2 is FYNNEI. This chain's CDR3 is CASSEDGHGSSYNEQFF. The CDR3 DNA is TGTGCCAGCAGTGAAGACGGTCACGGGAGCTCCTACAATGAGCAGTTCTTC.

J is TRBJ1-2 and V is TRBV12-3 or TRBV12-4; a weak D match, TRBD1 (6 bases). The V end was cut by 6 bases, the J end by 1 base, with 9 bases between. This CDR3 has 13 residues. The CDR3 region is CASSIQGNYGYTF. Here the CDR3 DNA reads TGTGCCAGCAGCATACAGGGTAACTATGGCTACACCTTC.

This clone has more than one count but fewer than ten. The rearrangement links TRBV13 to TRBJ1-1; D unclear. The germline V gene has CDR1 PRHDT and CDR2 FYEKMQ (reference sequence). The CDR3 is 16 amino acids. V lost 6 bases to trimming and J lost 2 bases, with 19 bases between them. The CDR3 nucleotides read TGTGCCAGCAGTCCAGATGGAGAAACAAAAAACACTGAAGCTTTCTTT. Encoded protein: CASSPDGETKNTEAFF.

This sequence joins TRBV18 and TRBJ2-5, with a possible D match to TRBD2 (6 bases). Germline CDR1 and CDR2: KGHSH and LQKENI. V was trimmed by 3 bases and J by 5 bases, leaving 16 bases between them. The CDR3 has 15 amino acids. CDR3 sequence: CASSPLPGAGETQYF. CDR3 DNA sequence: TGTGCCAGCTCACCTCTACCGGGAGCGGGCGAGACCCAGTACTTC.

The CDR3, as DNA: TGTGCCACCAGCGAACAGGAGCAGCCCCAGCATTTT. Its translation is CATSEQEQPQHF. This sequence joins TRBV15 and TRBJ1-5, with D maybe TRBD1 (5 bases). Germline CDR1 is LNHNV and CDR2 is YYDKDF (reference sequence). The CDR3 spans 12 residues. V gave up 5 bases and J gave up 7 bases, with 9 bases separating them. The entire variable domain, with the rest obtained from reference TRBV15 and TRBJ1-5, is as follows: DAMVIQNPRYQVTQFGKPVTLSCSQTLNHNVMYWYQQKSSQAPKLLFHYYDKDFNNEADTPDNFQSRRPNTSFCFLDIRSPGLGDTAMYLCATSEQEQPQHFGDGTRLSIL.

V gene TRBV19 combines with J gene TRBJ2-7; TRBD2 matches at 7 bases. V trimming: 5 bases; J trimming: 2 bases; junction bases outside the gene matches: 6. The V gene's germline CDR1 is LNHDA and CDR2 SQIVND (reference sequence). The CDR3 has 14 residues. CDR3 loop: CASSSQRGPYEQYF. The CDR3 nucleotides read TGTGCCAGTAGTTCCCAGCGGGGCCCCTACGAGCAGTACTTC.

The chain carries TRBV29-1 and TRBJ2-5; D unclear. V lost 8 bases and J 3 bases, leaving 10 bases between the germline ends. Germline V lookup: CDR1 SQVTM, CDR2 ANQGSEA. The CDR3 is 11 residues long. DNA for the CDR3: TGCAGCCACTCGAATAAAGAGACCCAGTACTTC. Translating gives CSHSNKETQYF.

This clone was observed once. The chain uses TRBV18 and TRBJ1-1; D might be TRBD1 (5 bases). CDR1 and CDR2 from the germline V gene are KGHSH and LQKENI. Trimming cost V 2 bases and J 1 base, with 11 bases left between them. The CDR3 runs 15 residues. CDR3 DNA sequence: TGTGCCAGCTCACCAATCCGGGGGGAGAACACTGAAGCTTTCTTT. As protein: CASSPIRGENTEAFF.

This clone was counted between two and nine times. V usage is TRBV20-1 and J usage is TRBJ2-7; 11 bases line up with TRBD2. The CDR3 sequence is 17 residues long. CDR1 and CDR2 (germline): DFQATT, SNEGSKA (reference sequence). J gave up 5 bases and V 3 bases, and 15 bases lay outside the gene matches. DNA for the CDR3: TGCAGTGCTAGTGGTCTTACAACTAGCGGGAGAAAGGACGAGCAGTACTTC. As protein: CSASGLTTSGRKDEQYF.

The V gene is TRBV30, the J gene TRBJ1-3; maybe TRBD1 (5 bases). V was trimmed by 6 bases and J by 3 bases, leaving 9 bases between them. Germline CDR1 and CDR2: GTSNPN and SVGIG (reference sequence). The CDR3 spans 12 residues. In DNA form, the CDR3 reads TGTGCCTGCCCGACAGATGGAAACACCATATATTTT. It encodes CACPTDGNTIYF.

The chain carries TRBV18 and TRBJ2-7, with 8 bases aligning to TRBD1. The CDR3 spans 15 residues. Trimming cost V 5 bases and J 6 bases; bases outside gene matches: 12. Germline values: CDR1 KGHSH, CDR2 LQKENI. Here the CDR3 DNA reads TGTGCCAGCTCAAAAGACAGGGGATGGGTTGGCGAGCAGTACTTC. The encoded protein is CASSKDRGWVGEQYF.

The chain has TRBV20-1 and TRBJ2-1; 14 bases are a match to TRBD2. Trimming removed 3 bases from V and 10 bases from J; junction bases left unmatched: 8. Germline lookup yields CDR1 DFQATT and CDR2 SNEGSKA (reference sequence). CDR3 length equals 15 residues. CDR3 in amino acids: CSASSGTSGGWEQFF. In DNA, the CDR3 is TGCAGTGCTAGTTCTGGGACTAGCGGGGGTTGGGAGCAGTTCTTC.

The J gene is TRBJ1-3, the V gene TRBV9, with a weak D call TRBD1 (5 bases). The germline gives CDR1 SGDLS, CDR2 YYNGEE. CDR3 length: 16 residues. V lost 3 bases to trimming and J lost 0 bases, with 13 bases between them. The CDR3 region is CASSARQSGSGNTIYF. CDR3 DNA sequence: TGTGCCAGCAGCGCTCGACAGTCAGGCTCTGGAAACACCATATATTTT.

The genes are TRBV11-2 and TRBJ1-1, with 8 bases matching TRBD1. The CDR3 has 16 residues. V lost 1 base to trimming and J lost 7 bases; unmatched junction nucleotides: 11. The germline CDR1 and CDR2 sequences are SGHAT and FQNNGV. The CDR3 nucleotides are TGTGCCAGCAGCTTAGCGGGGGGCAGGGGGCCCATTGAAGCTTTCTTT. Translation: CASSLAGGRGPIEAFF. The entire variable domain, with the rest obtained from reference TRBV11-2 and TRBJ1-1, is as follows: EAGVAQSPRYKIIEKRQSVAFWCNPISGHATLYWYQQILGQGPKLLIQFQNNGVVDDSQLPKDRFSAERLKGVDSTLKIQPAKLEDSAVYLCASSLAGGRGPIEAFFGQGTRLTVV.

CDR3 nucleotide sequence: TGTGCCAGCAGCAACGGCGGGGTAGATACGCAGTATTTT. Protein sequence: CASSNGGVDTQYF. The chain combines TRBV7-2 with TRBJ2-3; D possibly corresponds to TRBD2 (6 bases). The CDR3 consists of 13 residues. Trimming cost V 5 bases and J 5 bases, with 11 bases left between them. CDR1 and CDR2 from the germline V gene are SGHTA and FQGNSA. Full variable domain (missing parts from reference TRBV7-2 and TRBJ2-3): GAGVSQSPSNKVTEKGKDVELRCDPISGHTALYWYRQSLGQGLEFLIYFQGNSAPDKSGLPSDRFSAERTGGSVSTLTIQRTQQEDSAVYLCASSNGGVDTQYFGPGTRLTVL.

The chain is built from TRBV28 and TRBJ1-2, with D hard to call. The CDR3 is made up of 11 amino acids. Germline V lookup: CDR1 MDHEN, CDR2 SYDVKM. V shed 6 bases and J shed 1 base, with 3 bases lying between them. The CDR3 sequence: CASSGNYGYTF. For the CDR3, the DNA is TGTGCCAGCAGCGGTAACTATGGCTACACCTTC.

The gene calls are TRBV11-2 and TRBJ1-1; D is possibly TRBD1 (5 bases). CDR3 size: 14 residues. Between the trimmed V and J ends, which lost 5 bases and 4 bases, there was a span of 14 bases. The germline gives CDR1 SGHAT, CDR2 FQNNGV. The CDR3 DNA sequence: TGTGCCAGCAGCCCAGGGTCCCAGGGCACTGAAGCTTTCTTT. It translates to CASSPGSQGTEAFF.